This TCR beta chain was recovered during a study of identical twins. Regarding the study as a whole: There were fewer insertions in abundant cord blood beta clonotypes, but memory repertoires showed no such pattern.

TCRdb re-derived calls from the 5' RACE reads in MiXCR, one entry per CDR3 protein. The sample contains about 700,000 distinct CDR3 sequences, roughly 6% of which appear only once. V shed 5 bases and J 5 bases; nucleotides not matched to a gene: 11. The CDR3 is 16 residues long. This clonotype was counted ten times or more. Its target is not known. This sequence originates from a man in his late teens or twenties in good health. The genes are TRBV12-3 or TRBV12-4 and TRBJ1-4; the match to TRBD1 covers 7 bases. Source material: naive T cells sorted from blood. DNA for the CDR3: TGTGCCAGCAGTAACCAGGGGGGCGCTCGGAATGAAAAACTGTTTTTT. Its protein is CASSNQGGARNEKLFF.